These 10 T cell receptor beta chains originate from one sample sequenced in a study of T cell responses to AZD1222 COVID-19 vaccine. The table came from immunoSEQ multiplex PCR; TCRdb's copy has only in-frame clones and leaves some out. The sample records 65,000 to 70,000 clones, 85% to 90% being singletons. Sequencing was performed on peripheral blood, taken on day 0 of AZD1222 vaccination. These receptors were collected from an adult in good health.

The rearrangement joins TRBV19 to TRBJ1-3; D is perhaps TRBD1 (5 bases). Germline V gene lookup returns CDR1 LNHDA and CDR2 SQIVND (reference sequence). V lost 3 bases to trimming and J lost 8 bases, with 8 bases between them. The CDR3 spans 12 residues. The DNA of the CDR3 is TGTGCCAGTAGTATGGTGGGGGACACCATATATTTT. Translated, it gives CASSMVGDTIYF.

The V call is TRBV5-1, the J call TRBJ2-3; D is unresolved. The CDR3 loop spans 15 amino acids. V was pared by 1 base and J by 0 bases, with 9 bases between. Germline V gene sequence: CDR1 SGHRS, CDR2 YFSETQ. The CDR3, as DNA: TGCGCCAGCAGCTTGCTGGCACTCAGCACAGATACGCAGTATTTT. Translation: CASSLLALSTDTQYF.

The chain employs TRBV18 and TRBJ1-2; D gene ambiguous. Trimming removed 0 bases from V and 6 bases from J, with 14 bases in between. This CDR3 spans 15 amino acids. CDR1 and CDR2 (germline): KGHSH, LQKENI. CDR3 coding DNA: TGTGCCAGCTCACCACCGGGTGCGGGGATCCATGGCTACACCTTC. Translation: CASSPPGAGIHGYTF.

V and J are TRBV6-6 and TRBJ2-1; TRBD2 matches 8 bases. CDR1 is MNHNY, CDR2 SVGAGI, per germline (reference sequence). Unmatched junction bases numbered 7, after V lost 2 bases and J lost 7 bases. This CDR3 is 15 amino acids long. CDR3 sequence (DNA): TGTGCCAGCAGTTACGAGTTGACGGGGGGGAATGAGCAGTTCTTC. This translates into CASSYELTGGNEQFF.

The chain links TRBV27 to TRBJ2-1, with D perhaps TRBD2 (6 bases). Trimming took off 6 bases at V and 0 bases at J, with 15 bases between the two ends. Per germline, CDR1 MNHEY and CDR2 SMNVEV (reference sequence). CDR3 length: 16 amino acids. The CDR3 coding sequence is TGTGCCAGCAGGTCCCCCAGCGGGCCCTCCTACAATGAGCAGTTCTTC. It is translated as CASRSPSGPSYNEQFF.

The chain is built from TRBV3-1 (or the pseudogene TRBV3-2) and TRBJ2-2; 14 bases agree with TRBD2. The CDR3 consists of 18 residues. Unmatched junction bases numbered 12, after V lost 6 bases and J lost 6 bases. In germline, CDR1 is LGHDT, CDR2 YNNKEL (reference sequence). The CDR3 DNA sequence: TGTGCCAGCAGTCATCTCGGGACTAGCGGGAGTAGATCCGGGGAGCTGTTTTTT. Its translation is CASSHLGTSGSRSGELFF.

The chain uses TRBV4-1 and TRBJ2-7, with no clear D. This CDR3 has 12 residues. Between the trimmed V and J ends, which lost 2 bases and 4 bases, there was a span of 6 bases. CDR1 and CDR2 (germline): MGHRA, YSYEKL. The CDR3 here is CASSQNGYEQYF. The CDR3 DNA follows: TGCGCCAGCAGCCAAAACGGTTACGAGCAGTACTTC.

This chain connects TRBV10-3 to TRBJ2-1, with 8 bases fitting TRBD2. The CDR3 runs to 15 residues. Trimming cost V 4 bases and J 9 bases; bases outside gene matches: 11. Germline V lookup: CDR1 ENHRY, CDR2 SYGVKD. The CDR3 coding sequence is TGTGCCATCAGTGGCTTGGGGGGGACTAGGGGTGAGCAGTTCTTC. This translates into CAISGLGGTRGEQFF.

The chain couples TRBV11-2 to TRBJ1-3; a weak D match, TRBD1 (5 bases). V was cut by 5 bases and J by 0 bases, with 20 bases left in between. Germline CDR1 SGHAT, CDR2 FQNNGV. This CDR3 contains 18 residues. The CDR3 DNA reads as TGTGCCAGCAGCCAAGTTGTATGGGACGAAAACTCTGGAAACACCATATATTTT. It translates to CASSQVVWDENSGNTIYF.

The chain's CDR3 is CASSFPREGEQFF. The CDR3 DNA sequence: TGTGCCAGCAGCTTCCCCAGGGAAGGGGAGCAGTTCTTC. The rearrangement links TRBV11-2 to TRBJ2-1; maybe TRBD1 (5 bases). The germline gives CDR1 SGHAT, CDR2 FQNNGV. Trimming shortened V by 3 bases and J by 10 bases, and 13 bases separated the two germline ends. This CDR3 has 13 amino acids.